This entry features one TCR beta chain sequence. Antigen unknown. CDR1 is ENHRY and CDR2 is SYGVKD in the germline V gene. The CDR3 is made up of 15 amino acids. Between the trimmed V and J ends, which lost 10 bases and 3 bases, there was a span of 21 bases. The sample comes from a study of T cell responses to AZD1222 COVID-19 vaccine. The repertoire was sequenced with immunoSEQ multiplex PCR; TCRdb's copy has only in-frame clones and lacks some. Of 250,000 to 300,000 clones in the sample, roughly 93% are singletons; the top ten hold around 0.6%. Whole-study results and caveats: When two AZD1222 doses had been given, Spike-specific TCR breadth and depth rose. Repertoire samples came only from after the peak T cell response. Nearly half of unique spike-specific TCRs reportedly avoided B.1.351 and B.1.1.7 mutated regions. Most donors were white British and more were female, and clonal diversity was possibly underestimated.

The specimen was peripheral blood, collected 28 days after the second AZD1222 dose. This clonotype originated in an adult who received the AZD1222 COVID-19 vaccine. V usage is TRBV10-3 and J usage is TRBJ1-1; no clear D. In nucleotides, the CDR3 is TGTGCCACCTCGCAGGAGGCGGGTATGGACACTGAAGCTTTCTTT. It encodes CATSQEAGMDTEAFF.